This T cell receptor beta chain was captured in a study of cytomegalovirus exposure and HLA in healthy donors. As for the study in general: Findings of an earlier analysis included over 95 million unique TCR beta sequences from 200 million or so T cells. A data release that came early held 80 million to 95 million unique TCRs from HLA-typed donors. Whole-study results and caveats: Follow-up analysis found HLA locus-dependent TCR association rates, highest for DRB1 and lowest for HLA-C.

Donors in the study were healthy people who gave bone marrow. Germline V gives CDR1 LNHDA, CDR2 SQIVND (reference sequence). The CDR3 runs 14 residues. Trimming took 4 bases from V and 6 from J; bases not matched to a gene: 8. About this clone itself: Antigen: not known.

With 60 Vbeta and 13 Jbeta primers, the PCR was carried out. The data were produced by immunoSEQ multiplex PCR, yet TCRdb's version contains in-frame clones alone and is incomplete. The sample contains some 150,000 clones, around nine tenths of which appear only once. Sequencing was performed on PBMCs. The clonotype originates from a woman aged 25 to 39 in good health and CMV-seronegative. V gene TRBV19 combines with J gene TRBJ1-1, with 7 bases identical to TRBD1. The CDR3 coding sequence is TGTGCCAGTAGTAAGGGCGACAGGGTCCCTGAAGCTTTCTTT. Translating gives CASSKGDRVPEAFF.